A selection of T cell receptor beta chains follows, all from one sample in a study of T cells after yellow fever vaccination. TCRdb re-analysed the 5' RACE reads in MiXCR, keeping a single row per CDR3 protein. The sample lists 110,000 or so distinct CDR3 sequences, 7.2% occurring once. The sample here was CD4+ T cells sorted from PBMCs, taken approximately 47 days after the first yellow fever vaccination. The receptors originated from a man between 18 and 29 years old who received the YFV17D yellow fever vaccine. The CDR3 runs from the conserved cysteine through the conserved F or W. Each record gives: J gene, clone size, D gene, V gene, CDR3 DNA, CDR3 protein. D genes are given only for firm matches. Where a row states a size, it is once, few, many or the class of an expanded clone; other rows omit it.

>TRBJ1-2|many|TRBD1|TRBV7-2
TGTGCCAGCAGCCCAGGGGGCACTAACTATGGCTACACCTTC
CASSPGGTNYGYTF
>TRBJ2-5|many|.|TRBV5-1
TGCGCCGCAAAAGAGACGACAGTAACGGAGACCCAGTACTTC
CAAKETTVTETQYF
>TRBJ2-3|.|.|TRBV6-5
TGTGCCAGCAGTTACTCGAGTCCCGCGGGGCTGGGAACAGATACGCAGTATTTT
CASSYSSPAGLGTDTQYF
>TRBJ1-2|many|TRBD1|TRBV7-2
TGTGCCAGCAGCCCCTACCGGACAGGAAAGGGGCACCATGGCTACACCTTC
CASSPYRTGKGHHGYTF
>TRBJ1-5|many|.|TRBV18
TGTGCCAGCTCACCACCGGGGGCTTATCCGGAGCAGCCCCAGCATTTT
CASSPPGAYPEQPQHF
>TRBJ2-5|.|TRBD2|TRBV5-4
TGTGCCAGCAGCTTGGCGTCCGGACAAAGCGGGGGGGCCTCCCGGGAGACCCAGTACTTC
CASSLASGQSGGASRETQYF
>TRBJ2-7|many|.|TRBV2
TGTGCCAGCAGTGAGGATCCCCGGGCCTACGAGCAGTACTTC
CASSEDPRAYEQYF
>TRBJ1-5|many|TRBD1|TRBV6-1
TGTGCCAGCAGTGGAACAGGGGGCGGTGGGGGTCAGCCCCAGCATTTT
CASSGTGGGGGQPQHF
>TRBJ2-5|.|TRBD2|TRBV7-2
TGTGCGAGCCGGGCGGGGGGGGGAGAGACCCAGTACTTC
CASRAGGGETQYF
>TRBJ2-7|few|.|TRBV20-1
TGCAGTGCTAGAGATCGTGTCATAACTACCGAGCAGTACTTC
CSARDRVITTEQYF
>TRBJ1-5|.|.|TRBV3-1
TGTGCCAGCAGCGGGAACAGGGTCCAACCCCAGCATTTT
CASSGNRVQPQHF
>TRBJ2-3|.|TRBD1|TRBV3-1
TGTGCCAGCTGCCAAGACAGGGTCGTTACAGATACGCAGTATTTT
CASCQDRVVTDTQYF
>TRBJ1-1|many|.|TRBV20-1
TGCAGTGCCATGATCAGGAACACTGAAGCTTTCTTT
CSAMIRNTEAFF
>TRBJ1-5|.|TRBD1|TRBV5-1
TGCGCCAGCAGCGCGTGGAGACAGGGACGAAAGCCCCAGCATTTT
CASSAWRQGRKPQHF
>TRBJ2-3|.|TRBD2|TRBV7-3
TGTGCCAGCAGCCCCGGCCTCTTCGGGGGGTCAGATACGCAGTATTTT
CASSPGLFGGSDTQYF
>TRBJ1-3|.|TRBD1|TRBV7-2
TGTGCCAGCAGCTTGTGGGGTACAGGGGGCTCTGGAAACACCATATATTTT
CASSLWGTGGSGNTIYF
>TRBJ1-2|many|TRBD1|TRBV6-1
TGTGCCAGCAGCCCTCAGGGGGGCTCGTCTGGCTACACCTTC
CASSPQGGSSGYTF
>TRBJ2-2|many|TRBD1|TRBV5-5
TGTGCCAGCAGCTTGCGGCAGGGGGCCATCACCGGGGAGCTGTTTTTT
CASSLRQGAITGELFF
>TRBJ2-7|many|.|TRBV4-3
TGCGCCAGCAGCCAAGGTAGGGGGACGGCCTACGAGCAGTACTTC
CASSQGRGTAYEQYF
>TRBJ1-5|many|.|TRBV2
TGTGCCAGCAGTGAATTGGCAAGCAATCAGCCCCAGCATTTT
CASSELASNQPQHF
>TRBJ1-4|.|TRBD1|TRBV12-3/TRBV12-4
TGTGCCAGCAGACTAGACAGGGGAGAGAGTATTTTT
CASRLDRGESIF
>TRBJ1-5|many|TRBD1|TRBV20-1
TGCAGTGCTAGGCCGGACAGGAGGAGTCAGCCCCAGCATTTT
CSARPDRRSQPQHF
>TRBJ2-5|.|TRBD1|TRBV6-1
TGTGCCAGCAGCCTGACAGGGAAAGAGACCCAGTACTTC
CASSLTGKETQYF
>TRBJ1-5|many|.|TRBV4-2
TGTGCCAGCAGCCTCGACCCAGCCCCAGAGAGGCTTGGACAGCCCCAGCATTTT
CASSLDPAPERLGQPQHF